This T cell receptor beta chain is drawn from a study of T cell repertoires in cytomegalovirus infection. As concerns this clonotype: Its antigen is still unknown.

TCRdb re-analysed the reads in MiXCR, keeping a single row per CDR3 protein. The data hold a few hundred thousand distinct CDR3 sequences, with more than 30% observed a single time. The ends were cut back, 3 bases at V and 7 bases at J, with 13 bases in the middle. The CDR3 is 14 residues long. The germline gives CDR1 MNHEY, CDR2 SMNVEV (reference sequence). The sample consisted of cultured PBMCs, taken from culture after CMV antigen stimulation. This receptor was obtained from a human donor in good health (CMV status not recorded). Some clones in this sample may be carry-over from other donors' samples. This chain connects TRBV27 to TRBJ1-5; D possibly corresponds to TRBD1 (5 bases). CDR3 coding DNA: TGTGCCAGCAGTTTTGAAGGGGCAGGGCAGCCCCAGCATTTT. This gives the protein CASSFEGAGQPQHF.